Described below is a single T cell receptor (beta chain) sequence and its context. Every single patient, without exception, relapsed after autologous stem cell transplantation, and brentuximab vedotin exposure varied. Best responses fell into complete response, partial response or progressive disease. The entry originates in a study of PD-1 blockade in classical Hodgkin lymphoma. CDR1 is LNHDA, CDR2 SQIVND, per germline (reference sequence). The CDR3 is 16 residues long. V was cut by 6 bases and J by 5 bases, with 19 bases left in between. Some clones are missing from TCRdb's copy, which holds only in-frame ones; the method was immunoSEQ multiplex PCR. The sample yields roughly 97,000 clones, roughly 83% seen once.

This sample comprised peripheral blood mononuclear cells (PBMCs), obtained at baseline. This TCR was recovered from a human donor with classical Hodgkin lymphoma. The chain links TRBV19 to TRBJ2-2, with D possibly TRBD2 on 5 matching bases. CDR3 sequence reads: CASSPREGIRTGELFF. The CDR3 DNA follows: TGTGCCAGTAGCCCTCGGGAAGGGATTAGGACCGGGGAGCTGTTTTTT.